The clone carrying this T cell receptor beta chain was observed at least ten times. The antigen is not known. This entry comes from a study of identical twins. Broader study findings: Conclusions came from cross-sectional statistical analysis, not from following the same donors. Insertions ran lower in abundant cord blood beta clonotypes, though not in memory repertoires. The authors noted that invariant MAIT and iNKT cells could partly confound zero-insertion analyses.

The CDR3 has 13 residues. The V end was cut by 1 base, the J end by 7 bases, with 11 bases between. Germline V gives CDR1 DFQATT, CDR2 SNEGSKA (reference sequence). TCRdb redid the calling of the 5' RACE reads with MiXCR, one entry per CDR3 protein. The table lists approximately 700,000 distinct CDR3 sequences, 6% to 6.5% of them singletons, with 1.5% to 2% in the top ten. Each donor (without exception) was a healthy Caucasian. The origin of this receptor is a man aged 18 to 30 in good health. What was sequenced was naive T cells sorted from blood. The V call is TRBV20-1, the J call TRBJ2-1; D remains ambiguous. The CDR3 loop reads CSARGHSWNEQFF. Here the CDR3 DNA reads TGCAGTGCTAGAGGGCATTCGTGGAATGAGCAGTTCTTC.